One sample yielded the 3 T cell receptor beta chains listed below, sequenced in a study of blood T cell repertoires in COVID-19. Profiled with immunoSEQ multiplex PCR; TCRdb holds only in-frame clones, not every one. The sample lists approximately 72,000 clones; roughly 87% were seen once. Sequencing was done on a sample of peripheral blood. The receptors shown here come from a man aged 50 to 59 with acute or convalescent COVID-19.

The chain has TRBV27 and TRBJ2-1; tentative D call: TRBD2 (6 bases). Per germline, CDR1 MNHEY and CDR2 SMNVEV (reference sequence). The V and J ends lost 3 bases and 6 bases respectively, with 9 bases between them. The CDR3 sequence is 13 residues long. CDR3 nucleotides: TGTGCCAGCAGTTTCCTAGCGTTCAATGAGCAGTTCTTC. Amino acid sequence: CASSFLAFNEQFF.

The gene calls are TRBV4-2 and TRBJ2-5; D possibly corresponds to TRBD1 (5 bases). CDR1 is LGHNA, CDR2 YNFKEQ, per germline. V was cut by 1 base and J by 0 bases, with 9 bases left in between. This CDR3 is 15 amino acids long. CDR3 residues: CASSQGQIDQETQYF. The CDR3 DNA sequence: TGTGCCAGCAGCCAAGGACAGATTGACCAAGAGACCCAGTACTTC.

The chain links TRBV6-5 to TRBJ1-1, with D unresolved. Germline assignment: CDR1 MNHEY and CDR2 SVGAGI. CDR3 length equals 14 residues. The ends were cut back, 2 bases at V and 0 bases at J, with 7 bases in the middle. The CDR3 sequence: CASSYGRLNTEAFF. The CDR3 bases are TGTGCCAGCAGTTACGGCAGATTGAACACTGAAGCTTTCTTT.